This T cell receptor (beta chain) was sequenced for a study of blood T cells in healthy people across ages. Through a sample-barcoded 5' primer and a J-beta primer mix, a second PCR was run for about 6 to 11 cycles. TCRdb re-derived calls from the 5' RACE reads in MiXCR, one entry per CDR3 protein. Of more than 450,000 distinct CDR3 sequences in the sample, about 28% were seen once. The CDR3 has 13 amino acids. Germline trimming cut 8 bases from V and 4 bases from J; bases unmatched to any gene: 5. Per-sample PBMC isolation yielded at least 6.5 million cells. These records were also assigned to another study, of T cells of mothers and their children. From that second work: Slightly higher overlap, not significant, was seen in related mother-child pairs than in unrelated pairs.

The TCR comes from a boy younger than 10 in good health. The chain carries TRBV12-3 or TRBV12-4 and TRBJ2-7; 10 bases fit TRBD1. Sequenced: blood. As DNA, the CDR3 is TGTGCCAGCCAAGACAGGGGGCTGTACGAGCAGTACTTC. Amino acid sequence: CASQDRGLYEQYF.